What follows are 21 T cell receptor beta chains derived from one specimen sequenced in a study of Graves' ophthalmopathy and Graves' hyperthyroidism. Amplification from RNA transcripts yielded the TCR beta CDR3 regions. First-round RT-PCR employed HTBI primers, with a second-round multiplex PCR after it. TCRdb itself ran the multiplex PCR reads through MiXCR, one entry per CDR3 protein. The top ten clones hold approximately 6.5% of a sample with hundreds of thousands of distinct CDR3 sequences, 22% of them seen once. Specimen: peripheral blood. The receptors stem from a woman under 30 with stable Graves' hyperthyroidism. Some clones in this sample may be carry-over from other donors' samples.

Only a few counts were recorded for this clonotype. The gene calls are TRBV19 and TRBJ1-3, with D perhaps matching TRBD1 (6 bases). This CDR3 is built from 16 residues. V was cut by 4 bases and J by 2 bases, with 15 bases left in between. The germline CDR1 and CDR2 sequences are LNHDA and SQIVND (reference sequence). CDR3 region: CASSKSPQGTGNTIYF. The CDR3 DNA reads TGTGCCAGTAGTAAATCCCCCCAGGGGACTGGAAACACCATATATTTT. Looking up the rest from reference TRBV19 and TRBJ1-3 gives the full variable domain: DGGITQSPKYLFRKEGQNVTLSCEQNLNHDAMYWYRQDPGQGLRLIYYSQIVNDFQKGDIAEGYSVSREKKESFPLTVTSAQKNPTAFYLCASSKSPQGTGNTIYFGEGSWLTVV.

In its sample, this clonotype was seen many times. This chain uses TRBV6-5 with TRBJ1-2; 7 bases map to TRBD1. CDR1 and CDR2 (germline): MNHEY, SVGAGI. The junction had 12 bases not matched to a gene; V was cut back by 0 bases and J by 5 bases. The CDR3 has 17 amino acids. As DNA, the CDR3 is TGTGCCAGCAGTTACTCGGGACAGAACCCCCTCCTTTATGGCTACACCTTC. This gives the protein CASSYSGQNPLLYGYTF.

This clonotype was found a few times. V and J are TRBV5-4 and TRBJ1-5, with D tentatively TRBD1 (6 bases). V shed 0 bases and J shed 5 bases, with 21 bases lying between them. There are 18 residues in the CDR3. Germline lookup yields CDR1 SGHNT and CDR2 YYREEE (reference sequence). The CDR3 DNA reads TGTGCCAGCAGCTTGGTTCCTGAACAGGGTGGGGTCGATCAGCCCCAGCATTTT. The encoded protein is CASSLVPEQGGVDQPQHF.

The CDR3 bases are TGTGCCAGCAGTATAAGGACAGGGTCTAACTATGGCTACACCTTC. This translates into CASSIRTGSNYGYTF. The chain carries TRBV6-1 and TRBJ1-2; TRBD1 matches at 8 bases. Germline CDR1 and CDR2: MNHNS and SASEGT. V was clipped by 5 bases and J by 0 bases; unmatched bases: 5. The CDR3 is 15 residues long.

This clonotype was observed at least ten times. The chain recombines TRBV11-2 with TRBJ1-5, with 7 bases that match TRBD1. The ends lost 5 bases at V and 2 bases at J; junction bases unmatched: 6. The germline CDR1 and CDR2 sequences are SGHAT and FQNNGV. This CDR3 is built from 15 residues. The CDR3 here is CASSPTGNGNQPQHF. The CDR3 DNA reads as TGTGCCAGCAGCCCGACAGGGAATGGCAATCAGCCCCAGCATTTT. Full variable domain (missing parts from reference TRBV11-2 and TRBJ1-5): EAGVAQSPRYKIIEKRQSVAFWCNPISGHATLYWYQQILGQGPKLLIQFQNNGVVDDSQLPKDRFSAERLKGVDSTLKIQPAKLEDSAVYLCASSPTGNGNQPQHFGDGTRLSIL.

This clonotype was seen repeatedly, ten times or more. The CDR3 nucleotides read TGTGCCAGCAGTTACCAGACAGGGGGATCCTCCTACGAGCAGTACTTC. This sequence encodes CASSYQTGGSSYEQYF. The genes are TRBV6-2 or TRBV6-3 and TRBJ2-7; 9 bases fit TRBD1. Germline lookup yields CDR1 MNHEY and CDR2 SVGEGT. This CDR3 has 16 amino acids. The V and J ends lost 2 bases and 0 bases, in that order; junction bases with no gene match: 5.

This clonotype was detected many times. V usage is TRBV12-3 or TRBV12-4 and J usage is TRBJ1-2; D gene unclear. V shed 6 bases and J shed 8 bases, with 19 bases lying between them. The CDR3 length is 14 residues. The CDR3 loop is CASSLILDSLGYTF. As DNA, the CDR3 is TGTGCCAGCAGCCTCATATTGGACTCCCTGGGCTACACCTTC.

V gene TRBV7-2 combines with J gene TRBJ2-5; 8 bases align to TRBD2. CDR3 length: 16 residues. V trimming: 2 bases; J trimming: 5 bases; junction bases outside the gene matches: 10. Germline CDR1 and CDR2: SGHTA and FQGNSA. CDR3 sequence: CASSLWPRGGGETQYF. The CDR3 nucleotides are TGTGCCAGCAGCTTATGGCCCCGGGGGGGCGGCGAGACCCAGTACTTC.

This clonotype was counted between two and nine times. The V call is TRBV12-5, the J call TRBJ1-5; TRBD1 might be the D (5 bases). The CDR3 extends over 13 amino acids. Germline-derived CDR1 and CDR2 are LGHNT and FRNRAP. Trimming left V 6 bases short and J 7 bases short, with 13 bases between. The CDR3 DNA reads TGTGCTAGTGGAGAGACAGACAACCAGCCCCAGCATTTT. Its protein product is CASGETDNQPQHF.

As for this clonotype: Being one base from a much bigger clone, this may be a read error. V and J are TRBV5-8 and TRBJ1-1; D unclear. This CDR3 comprises 12 residues. Germline V gene lookup returns CDR1 SGHTS and CDR2 YDEGEE. CDR3 sequence reads: CASTVPRGEALF. Here the CDR3 DNA reads TGTGCCAGCACAGTACCCCGGGGTGAAGCTCTCTTT.

This clonotype was detected a few times. The CDR3 DNA sequence: TGTGCCAGCAGCGACCGGGACAGACGATCCTACGAGCAGTACTTC. It encodes CASSDRDRRSYEQYF. This sequence joins TRBV6-1 and TRBJ2-7; 7 bases are a match to TRBD1. The CDR3 length is 15 residues. Germline V CDR1 and CDR2: MNHNS, SASEGT. The ends lost 6 bases at V and 1 base at J; junction bases unmatched: 9.

The chain is built from TRBV28 and TRBJ1-5, with 7 bases that match TRBD1. V shed 4 bases, J shed 9 bases, and the junction held 9 bases outside the gene matches. The CDR3 consists of 14 residues. Per germline, CDR1 MDHEN and CDR2 SYDVKM. This CDR3 reads CASSSTGPMGPQHF. In nucleotides, the CDR3 is TGTGCCAGCAGTTCGACAGGGCCCATGGGGCCCCAGCATTTT.

This clonotype was seen at least ten times. The genes are TRBV12-3 or TRBV12-4 and TRBJ1-2, with 10 bases identical to TRBD1. Trimming took 6 bases from V and 6 from J; bases not matched to a gene: 4. This CDR3 contains 13 residues. CDR3 DNA: TGTGCCAGCAGACCGGACAGGGGGGATGGCTACACCTTC. Protein sequence: CASRPDRGDGYTF.

In this sample, this clonotype turned up many times. J is TRBJ2-6 and V is TRBV12-3 or TRBV12-4; the D is unclear. The V gene lost 3 bases and the J gene lost 3 bases, with 9 bases spanning the gap. CDR3 length: 15 amino acids. CDR3 region: CASSFVEGGANVLTF. The CDR3 region has the DNA TGTGCCAGCAGTTTTGTTGAAGGTGGGGCCAACGTCCTGACTTTC.

The table lists this clonotype with many counts. CDR3 nucleotide sequence: TGTGCCAGCAGCTTAGCCGGGCATCAAGAGACCCAGTACTTC. This translates into CASSLAGHQETQYF. The chain carries TRBV11-2 and TRBJ2-5; D unclear. The CDR3 contains 14 residues. The germline CDR1 and CDR2 sequences are SGHAT and FQNNGV. V shed 1 base and J shed 2 bases, with 8 bases lying between them.

The chain links TRBV5-5 to TRBJ2-4, with D uncertain. The V end lost 1 base, the J end lost 8 bases, and 19 bases lay between the germline ends. The germline V gene has CDR1 SGHKS and CDR2 YYEKEE (reference sequence). This CDR3 spans 16 amino acids. CDR3 sequence (DNA): TGTGCCAGCAGCTTGAGCGCCGGAGCCCCGGGCGACATTCAGTACTTC. This sequence encodes CASSLSAGAPGDIQYF.

This clonotype was recorded at least ten times. The chain carries TRBV11-1 and TRBJ2-6; unclear D gene. Germline-derived CDR1 and CDR2 are SGHAT and FQDESV (reference sequence). The ends were cut back, 5 bases at V and 1 base at J, with 12 bases in the middle. The CDR3 contains 16 residues. The CDR3: CASSAGPSSGANVLTF. CDR3 sequence (DNA): TGTGCCAGCAGCGCAGGTCCTTCATCTGGGGCCAACGTCCTGACTTTC.

The chain couples TRBV20-1 to TRBJ2-7; 11 bases align to TRBD2. Germline loops: CDR1 DFQATT, CDR2 SNEGSKA (reference sequence). CDR3 length: 14 amino acids. V lost 4 bases and J lost 0; bases outside the gene matches: 2. The CDR3 here is CSANLAGGSYEQYF. CDR3 DNA sequence: TGCAGTGCTAACCTAGCGGGAGGCTCCTACGAGCAGTACTTC.

This clonotype was found many times. This chain uses TRBV28 with TRBJ2-5; D is perhaps TRBD1 (6 bases). Germline V gene data show CDR1 as MDHEN and CDR2 as SYDVKM. The CDR3 spans 17 residues. Deletions cut 3 bases from V and 5 bases from J, with 22 bases between. CDR3 in amino acids: CASSFLGMQGIGETQYF. CDR3 in DNA: TGTGCCAGCAGTTTTCTGGGAATGCAGGGGATTGGTGAGACCCAGTACTTC.

This clonotype was counted at least ten times. The chain combines TRBV30 with TRBJ1-5, with D possibly being TRBD1 (5 bases). Germline assignment: CDR1 GTSNPN and CDR2 SVGIG (reference sequence). The CDR3 is 14 residues long. The ends were cut back, 1 base at V and 5 bases at J, with 12 bases in the middle. The CDR3 region has the DNA TGTGCCTGGAGTGCTGTGACAGATTATCAGCCCCAGCATTTT. Translated: CAWSAVTDYQPQHF.

This chain uses TRBV11-2 with TRBJ1-5; a weak D match, TRBD1 (6 bases). Trimming took off 1 base at V and 0 bases at J, with 13 bases between the two ends. Germline V gene sequence: CDR1 SGHAT, CDR2 FQNNGV. The CDR3 runs 17 residues. CDR3 amino acids: CASSLVSQGHSNQPQHF. For the CDR3, the DNA is TGTGCCAGCAGCTTAGTGTCACAGGGCCATAGCAATCAGCCCCAGCATTTT.